Presented here are 20 T cell receptor beta chains from one specimen sequenced in a study of blood T cell repertoires in COVID-19. Profiled with immunoSEQ multiplex PCR; TCRdb holds only in-frame clones, not every one. Of around 140,000 clones listed, 84% are singletons. The specimen was peripheral blood. Receptor source: a man aged 60-69 years with acute or convalescent COVID-19.

The chain links TRBV5-8 to TRBJ1-4, with no clear D. The CDR3 totals 15 residues. Germline V gene data show CDR1 as SGHTS and CDR2 as YDEGEE. V was trimmed by 0 bases and J by 4 bases, leaving 10 bases between them. CDR3 in DNA: TGTGCCAGCAGCTTGGGCGGGTTTGTTAATGAAAAACTGTTTTTT. Protein: CASSLGGFVNEKLFF.

J is TRBJ2-7 and V is TRBV5-1; D unresolved. V was shortened by 4 bases and J by 3 bases, with 20 bases between the two germline ends. The CDR3 runs 16 residues. The germline gives CDR1 SGHRS, CDR2 YFSETQ. DNA of the CDR3: TGCGCCAGCAGCACCGGTGCTCTAGTCCCCTACTACGAGCAGTACTTC. This encodes CASSTGALVPYYEQYF.

V is TRBV18 and J is TRBJ1-3; unclear D gene. This CDR3 is 13 amino acids long. Germline V gives CDR1 KGHSH, CDR2 LQKENI. Trimming took off 5 bases at V and 4 bases at J, with 9 bases between the two ends. The CDR3 spells CASSTSRGNTIYF. In DNA, the CDR3 is TGTGCCAGCTCAACTAGCAGGGGAAACACCATATATTTT.

This chain uses TRBV10-2 with TRBJ2-1, with 13 bases identical to TRBD2. V dropped 5 bases and J dropped 6; count of bases not matched to a gene: 4. The CDR3 extends over 15 amino acids. The germline V gene has CDR1 WSHSY and CDR2 SAAADI. CDR3 bases: TGCGCCAGCAGTACACTAGCGGGAGGGGGCAATGAGCAGTTCTTC. This sequence encodes CASSTLAGGGNEQFF.

The chain recombines TRBV5-4 with TRBJ2-2; D is unresolved. V was cut by 0 bases and J by 1 base, with 13 bases left in between. This CDR3 has 17 residues. Looked up from germline, CDR1 is SGHNT and CDR2 is YYREEE (reference sequence). The CDR3 is CASSLVAGGQNTGELFF. The DNA of the CDR3 is TGTGCCAGCAGCTTGGTCGCCGGTGGTCAGAACACCGGGGAGCTGTTTTTT. Drawing the rest from reference TRBV5-4 and TRBJ2-2, the complete variable domain is ETGVTQSPTHLIKTRGQQVTLRCSSQSGHNTVSWYQQALGQGPQFIFQYYREEENGRGNFPPRFSGLQFPNYSSELNVNALELDDSALYLCASSLVAGGQNTGELFFGEGSRLTVL.

The V gene is TRBV6-5, the J gene TRBJ2-2, with D perhaps matching TRBD2 (5 bases). V shed 0 bases and J shed 1 base, with 6 bases lying between them. The CDR3 contains 15 residues. The V gene's germline CDR1 is MNHEY and CDR2 SVGAGI. DNA for the CDR3: TGTGCCAGCAGTTACTCGGGAGTGAACACCGGGGAGCTGTTTTTT. This gives the protein CASSYSGVNTGELFF.

The V call is TRBV19, the J call TRBJ2-7; D unresolved. The V end lost 3 bases, the J end lost 3 bases, and 9 bases lay between the germline ends. Per germline, CDR1 LNHDA and CDR2 SQIVND (reference sequence). The length of the CDR3 is 13 residues. DNA of the CDR3: TGTGCCAGTAGTATCCTACCTAACTACGAGCAGTACTTC. It is translated as CASSILPNYEQYF.

This chain joins TRBV13 and TRBJ2-7; 7 bases line up with TRBD1. Trimming at V came to 3 bases and at J to 0 bases, leaving 2 bases not matched to a gene. This CDR3 is built from 14 residues. Germline CDR1 is PRHDT and CDR2 is FYEKMQ (reference sequence). The CDR3 protein is CASSFGQASYEQYF. Written as DNA, the CDR3 is TGTGCCAGCAGCTTCGGACAGGCCTCCTACGAGCAGTACTTC.

V gene TRBV27 combines with J gene TRBJ1-4; 8 bases fit TRBD1. This CDR3 has 16 residues. The germline gives CDR1 MNHEY, CDR2 SMNVEV (reference sequence). The ends lost 2 bases at V and 8 bases at J; junction bases unmatched: 10. For the CDR3, the DNA is TGTGCCAGCAGTTTAGGGGGCAGGGGGCGCGGAGAAAAACTGTTTTTT. It is translated as CASSLGGRGRGEKLFF.

As DNA, the CDR3 is TGTGCCTGGAGTGTACGGTACCCCTACGAGCAGTACTTC. Protein: CAWSVRYPYEQYF. The chain combines TRBV30 with TRBJ2-7; unclear D gene. V gave up 0 bases and J gave up 2 bases, with 8 bases separating them. The CDR3 is 13 residues long. Germline V lookup: CDR1 GTSNPN, CDR2 SVGIG (reference sequence).

The V call is TRBV12-3 or TRBV12-4, the J call TRBJ2-1, with 7 bases aligning to TRBD2. This CDR3 has 13 amino acids. V trimming: 6 bases; J trimming: 9 bases; junction bases outside the gene matches: 8. The CDR3 spells CASRYGLVGEQFF. The DNA for the CDR3 is TGTGCCAGCAGATACGGACTAGTTGGTGAGCAGTTCTTC.

The chain joins TRBV7-3 to TRBJ2-5, with D possibly TRBD2 on 6 matching bases. Germline-derived CDR1 and CDR2 are SGHTA and FQGTGA. Trimming left V 1 base short and J 5 bases short, with 11 bases between. This CDR3 has 14 amino acids. CDR3 in amino acids: CASSLNGGDETQYF. CDR3 coding DNA: TGTGCCAGCAGCTTAAATGGCGGGGATGAGACCCAGTACTTC.

The rearrangement links TRBV6-2 or TRBV6-3 to TRBJ1-2; D is uncertain. The germline V gene encodes CDR1 MNHEY and CDR2 SVGEGT. The CDR3 is 13 amino acids. V lost 2 bases and J 8 bases, leaving 12 bases between the germline ends. CDR3 loop: CASSYDFNGGYTF. CDR3 bases: TGTGCCAGCAGTTACGACTTCAACGGCGGCTACACCTTC.

The chain links TRBV7-6 to TRBJ1-4, with TRBD1 matching over 7 bases. Germline V gene data show CDR1 as SGHVS and CDR2 as FNYEAQ. Trimming took 1 base from V and 8 from J; bases not matched to a gene: 13. CDR3 length: 17 residues. CDR3 nucleotides: TGTGCCAGCAGCTTAGACCCCGCACAGGGGTTGGTCGAAAAACTGTTTTTT. Protein sequence: CASSLDPAQGLVEKLFF. The whole variable domain, remainder taken from reference TRBV7-6 and TRBJ1-4, is GAGVSQSPRYKVTKRGQDVALRCDPISGHVSLYWYRQALGQGPEFLTYFNYEAQQDKSGLPNDRFSAERPEGSISTLTIQRTEQRDSAMYRCASSLDPAQGLVEKLFFGSGTQLSVL.

This sequence joins TRBV19 and TRBJ2-1, with 9 bases aligning to TRBD1. Germline-derived CDR1 and CDR2 are LNHDA and SQIVND (reference sequence). The CDR3 extends over 13 amino acids. V was pared by 6 bases and J by 8 bases, with 5 bases of the junction left unmatched. The CDR3 DNA follows: TGTGCCAGTAGGGACAGGGGCCGGTATGAGCAGTTCTTC. As protein: CASRDRGRYEQFF.

The rearrangement uses TRBV6-6 and TRBJ2-3; 11 bases align to TRBD2. This CDR3 is 16 amino acids long. Germline CDR1 reads MNHNY; CDR2 reads SVGAGI (reference sequence). With V trimmed by 0 bases and J by 4 bases, 3 bases remained unmatched. The CDR3 is CASSYSSGRAADTQYF. CDR3 bases: TGTGCCAGCAGTTACTCTAGCGGGAGGGCCGCAGATACGCAGTATTTT.

The rearrangement links TRBV5-8 to TRBJ2-5; D perhaps matches TRBD1 (5 bases). V dropped 7 bases and J dropped 0 bases, with 10 bases sitting between them. Germline CDR1 SGHTS, CDR2 YDEGEE. The CDR3 length is 13 residues. The CDR3 region is CASSMTDQETQYF. CDR3 nucleotide sequence: TGTGCCAGCTCGATGACAGACCAAGAGACCCAGTACTTC.

The chain is built from TRBV2 and TRBJ2-1; TRBD2 agrees at 9 bases. The CDR3 length is 17 residues. CDR1 is SNHLY and CDR2 is FYNNEI in the germline V gene. V lost 3 bases to trimming and J lost 6 bases; unmatched junction nucleotides: 12. Here the CDR3 reads CASSDPGTSSSRNEQFF. CDR3 DNA sequence: TGTGCCAGCAGTGATCCCGGGACTAGCTCATCCCGCAATGAGCAGTTCTTC.

J is TRBJ1-5 and V is TRBV5-8, with a possible D match to TRBD1 (5 bases). V shed 1 base and J shed 1 base, with 9 bases lying between them. The CDR3 spans 15 residues. Germline V gene data show CDR1 as SGHTS and CDR2 as YDEGEE. CDR3 DNA: TGTGCCAGCAGCTTGTCCAGGGCGAGCAATCAGCCCCAGCATTTT. Protein sequence: CASSLSRASNQPQHF.

The chain couples TRBV9 to TRBJ2-7; no reliable D call. The CDR3 runs 13 residues. Germline V gene sequence: CDR1 SGDLS, CDR2 YYNGEE. The germline V and J ends were trimmed by 0 bases and 4 bases, with 8 bases remaining between them. In nucleotides, the CDR3 is TGTGCCAGCAGCGTAGCCCCCCGTTACGAGCAGTACTTC. This gives the protein CASSVAPRYEQYF.